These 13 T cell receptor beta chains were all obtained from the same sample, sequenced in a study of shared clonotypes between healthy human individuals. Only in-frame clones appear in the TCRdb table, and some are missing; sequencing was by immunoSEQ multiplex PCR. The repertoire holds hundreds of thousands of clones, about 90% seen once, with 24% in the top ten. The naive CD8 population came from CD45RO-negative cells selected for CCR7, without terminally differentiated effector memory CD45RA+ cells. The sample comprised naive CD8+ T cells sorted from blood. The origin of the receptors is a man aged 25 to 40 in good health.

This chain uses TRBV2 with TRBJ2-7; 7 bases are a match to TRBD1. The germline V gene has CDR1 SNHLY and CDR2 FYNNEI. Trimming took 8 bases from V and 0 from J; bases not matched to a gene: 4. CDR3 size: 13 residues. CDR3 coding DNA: TGTGCCAGCCGAGGACAGGTCTCCTACGAGCAGTACTTC. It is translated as CASRGQVSYEQYF.

The CDR3 DNA is TGTGCCAGCAGTTCCGAAAAGGGGAGGGAGACCCAGTACTTC. This gives the protein CASSSEKGRETQYF. The chain couples TRBV6-6 to TRBJ2-5; possibly TRBD2 for D (6 bases). The germline gives CDR1 MNHNY, CDR2 SVGAGI (reference sequence). The CDR3 spans 14 residues. Trimming took off 4 bases at V and 5 bases at J, with 14 bases between the two ends.

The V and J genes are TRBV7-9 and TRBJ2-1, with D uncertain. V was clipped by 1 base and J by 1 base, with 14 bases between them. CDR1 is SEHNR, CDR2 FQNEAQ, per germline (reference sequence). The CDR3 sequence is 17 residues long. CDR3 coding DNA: TGTGCCAGCAGCTTAGGAATCGCTATCGGATCCTACAATGAGCAGTTCTTC. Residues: CASSLGIAIGSYNEQFF. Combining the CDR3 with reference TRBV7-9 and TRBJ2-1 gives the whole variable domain DTGVSQNPRHKITKRGQNVTFRCDPISEHNRLYWYRQTLGQGPEFLTYFQNEAQLEKSRLLSDRFSAERPKGSFSTLEIQRTEQGDSAMYLCASSLGIAIGSYNEQFFGPGTRLTVL.

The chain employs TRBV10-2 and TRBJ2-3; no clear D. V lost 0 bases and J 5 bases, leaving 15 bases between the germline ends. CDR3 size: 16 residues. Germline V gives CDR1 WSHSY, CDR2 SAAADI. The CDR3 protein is CASSESLALLEDTQYF. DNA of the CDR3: TGCGCCAGCAGTGAGTCGTTAGCCCTACTGGAAGATACGCAGTATTTT.

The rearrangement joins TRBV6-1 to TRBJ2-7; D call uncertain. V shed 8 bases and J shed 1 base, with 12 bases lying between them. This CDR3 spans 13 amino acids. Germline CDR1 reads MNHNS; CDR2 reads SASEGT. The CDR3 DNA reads TGTGCCAGCCGCCCGACGGATTCCTACGAGCAGTACTTC. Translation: CASRPTDSYEQYF.

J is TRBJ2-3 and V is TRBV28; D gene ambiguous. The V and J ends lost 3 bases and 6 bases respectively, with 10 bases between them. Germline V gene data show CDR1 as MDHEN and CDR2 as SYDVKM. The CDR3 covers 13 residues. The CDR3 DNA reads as TGTGCCAGCAGTTTCTCGGGTGGGGATACGCAGTATTTT. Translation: CASSFSGGDTQYF.

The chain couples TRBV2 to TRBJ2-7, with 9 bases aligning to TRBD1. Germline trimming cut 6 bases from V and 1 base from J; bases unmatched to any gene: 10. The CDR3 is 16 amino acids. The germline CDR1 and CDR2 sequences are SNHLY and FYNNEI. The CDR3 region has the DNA TGTGCCAGCAGCGATCACAGGGGGCTCTCATCCTACGAGCAGTACTTC. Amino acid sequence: CASSDHRGLSSYEQYF. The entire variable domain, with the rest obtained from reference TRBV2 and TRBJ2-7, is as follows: EPEVTQTPSHQVTQMGQEVILRCVPISNHLYFYWYRQILGQKVEFLVSFYNNEISEKSEIFDDQFSVERPDGSNFTLKIRSTKLEDSAMYFCASSDHRGLSSYEQYFGPGTRLTVT.

CDR3 loop: CASSPSSWDTNFNEQFF. The CDR3 region has the DNA TGTGCCAGCAGCCCCTCTTCCTGGGACACAAATTTCAATGAGCAGTTCTTC. V usage is TRBV7-9 and J usage is TRBJ2-1; D is perhaps TRBD1 (6 bases). Trimming pared 5 bases from V and 6 bases from J, leaving 23 bases between. Germline V gene data show CDR1 as SEHNR and CDR2 as FQNEAQ (reference sequence). The CDR3 has 17 amino acids.

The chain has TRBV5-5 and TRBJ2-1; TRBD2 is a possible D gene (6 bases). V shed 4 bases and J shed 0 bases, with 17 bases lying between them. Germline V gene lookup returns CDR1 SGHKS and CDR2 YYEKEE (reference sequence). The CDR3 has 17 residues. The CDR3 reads CASSVDWRGSSYNEQFF. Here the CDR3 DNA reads TGTGCCAGCAGCGTGGACTGGCGGGGCAGCTCCTACAATGAGCAGTTCTTC.

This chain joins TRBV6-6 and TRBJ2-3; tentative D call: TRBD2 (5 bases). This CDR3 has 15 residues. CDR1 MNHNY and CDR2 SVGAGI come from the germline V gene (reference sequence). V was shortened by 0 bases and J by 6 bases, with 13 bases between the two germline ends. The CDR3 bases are TGTGCCAGCAGTTACTCGAGGGCCCGGAGCGATACGCAGTATTTT. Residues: CASSYSRARSDTQYF.

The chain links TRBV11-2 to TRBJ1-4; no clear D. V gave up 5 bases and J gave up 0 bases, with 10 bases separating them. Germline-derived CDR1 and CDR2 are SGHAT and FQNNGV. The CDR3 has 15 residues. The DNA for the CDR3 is TGTGCCAGCAGCGGTATAGAGACAACTAATGAAAAACTGTTTTTT. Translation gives CASSGIETTNEKLFF. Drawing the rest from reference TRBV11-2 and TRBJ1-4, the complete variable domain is EAGVAQSPRYKIIEKRQSVAFWCNPISGHATLYWYQQILGQGPKLLIQFQNNGVVDDSQLPKDRFSAERLKGVDSTLKIQPAKLEDSAVYLCASSGIETTNEKLFFGSGTQLSVL.

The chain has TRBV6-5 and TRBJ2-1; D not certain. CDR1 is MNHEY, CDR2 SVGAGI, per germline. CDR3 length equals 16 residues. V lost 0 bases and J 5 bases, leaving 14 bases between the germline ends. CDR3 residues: CASSYSSRIYDNEQFF. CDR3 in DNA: TGTGCCAGCAGTTACTCGAGTCGGATTTACGACAATGAGCAGTTCTTC.

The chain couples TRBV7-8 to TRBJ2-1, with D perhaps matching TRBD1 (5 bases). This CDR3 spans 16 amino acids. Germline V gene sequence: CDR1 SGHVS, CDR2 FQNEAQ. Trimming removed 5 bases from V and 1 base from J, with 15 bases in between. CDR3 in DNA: TGTGCCAGCAGCCCTACAGCCAGGGTTTCCTACAATGAGCAGTTCTTC. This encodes CASSPTARVSYNEQFF.